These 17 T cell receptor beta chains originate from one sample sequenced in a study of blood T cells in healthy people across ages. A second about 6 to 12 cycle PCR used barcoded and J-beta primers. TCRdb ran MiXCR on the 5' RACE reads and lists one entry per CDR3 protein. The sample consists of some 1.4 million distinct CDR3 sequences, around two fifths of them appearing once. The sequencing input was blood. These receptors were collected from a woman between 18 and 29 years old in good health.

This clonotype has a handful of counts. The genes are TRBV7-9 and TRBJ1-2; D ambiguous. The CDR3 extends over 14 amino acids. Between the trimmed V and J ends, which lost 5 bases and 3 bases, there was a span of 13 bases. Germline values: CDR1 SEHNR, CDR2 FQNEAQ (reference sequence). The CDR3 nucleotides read TGTGCCAGCAGCCTCGACCCAACTGACTATGGCTACACCTTC. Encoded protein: CASSLDPTDYGYTF.

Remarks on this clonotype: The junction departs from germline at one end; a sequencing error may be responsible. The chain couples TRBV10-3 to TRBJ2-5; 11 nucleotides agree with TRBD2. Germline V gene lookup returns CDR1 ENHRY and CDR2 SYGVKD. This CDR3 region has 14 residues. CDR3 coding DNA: TGTGTCATCAGTAGCGGGGGGGAGTACAATGAGCAGTACTTC. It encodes CVISSGGEYNEQYF.

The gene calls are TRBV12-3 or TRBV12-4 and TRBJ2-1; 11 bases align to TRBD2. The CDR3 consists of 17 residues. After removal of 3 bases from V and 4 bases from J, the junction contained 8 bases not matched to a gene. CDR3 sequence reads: CASSLQLAGGPYNEQFF. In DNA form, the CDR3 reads TGTGCCAGCAGTTTGCAGCTAGCGGGGGGACCTTACAATGAGCAGTTCTTC.

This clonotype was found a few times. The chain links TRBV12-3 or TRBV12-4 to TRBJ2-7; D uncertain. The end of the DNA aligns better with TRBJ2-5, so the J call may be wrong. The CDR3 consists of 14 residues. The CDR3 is CASSPPERVGTQYF. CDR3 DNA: TGTGCCAGCAGCCCCCCCGAAAGGGTGGGGACCCAGTACTTC.

CDR3 protein: CASSLRTAEKLFF. The CDR3, as DNA: TGTGCCAGCAGTTTGAGGACGGCCGAAAAACTGTTTTTT. The V and J genes are TRBV12-3 or TRBV12-4 and TRBJ1-4; D not certain. The CDR3 runs to 13 residues. V dropped 3 bases and J dropped 8 bases, with 10 bases sitting between them.

CDR3 residues: CSARVSNEQYF. DNA for the CDR3: TGCAGTGCTAGAGTATCCAATGAGCAGTACTTC. The chain couples TRBV20-1 to TRBJ2-1; no firm D call. The J call is uncertain, as TRBJ2-7 better fits the DNA end. Per the germline V gene, CDR1 is DFQATT and CDR2 is SNEGSKA (reference sequence). This CDR3 contains 11 residues.

CDR3 amino acids: CASSYSGTSGTSEQYF. CDR3 bases: TGTGCCAGCAGTTACTCGGGGACTAGCGGGACGAGTGAGCAGTACTTC. The V call is TRBV6-6, the J call TRBJ2-7; 13 nucleotides align to TRBD2. Germline values: CDR1 MNHNY, CDR2 SVGAGI (reference sequence). J was trimmed by 7 bases and V by 0 bases; bases with no gene match: 6. This CDR3 region has 16 residues.

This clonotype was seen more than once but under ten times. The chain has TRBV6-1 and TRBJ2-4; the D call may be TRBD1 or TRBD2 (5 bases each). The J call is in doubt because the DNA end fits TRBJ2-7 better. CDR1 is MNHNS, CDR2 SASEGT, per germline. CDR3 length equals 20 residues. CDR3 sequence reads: CASSPRRPGRRYSRTYEQYF. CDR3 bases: TGTGCCAGCAGTCCCCGACGCCCGGGACGGAGGTACTCTAGAACCTACGAGCAGTACTTC.

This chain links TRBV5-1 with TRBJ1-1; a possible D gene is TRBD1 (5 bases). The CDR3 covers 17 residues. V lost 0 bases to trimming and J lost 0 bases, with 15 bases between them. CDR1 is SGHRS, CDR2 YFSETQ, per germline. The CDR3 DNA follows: TGCGCCAGCAGCTTGGGGGGACGGCTACTCATGAACACTGAAGCTTTCTTT. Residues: CASSLGGRLLMNTEAFF.

For the CDR3, the DNA is TGTGCCAGCAGTGAACCCCCAGGGCCAAGCACAGATACGCAGTATTTT. This encodes CASSEPPGPSTDTQYF. This chain joins TRBV2 and TRBJ2-3; D is perhaps TRBD1 (5 bases). CDR1 and CDR2 (germline): SNHLY, FYNNEI. Trimming stripped 2 bases from V and 0 bases from J, with 12 bases between. This CDR3 region has 16 residues. The whole variable domain, filled in from reference TRBV2 and TRBJ2-3, reads EPEVTQTPSHQVTQMGQEVILRCVPISNHLYFYWYRQILGQKVEFLVSFYNNEISEKSEIFDDQFSVERPDGSNFTLKIRSTKLEDSAMYFCASSEPPGPSTDTQYFGPGTRLTVL.

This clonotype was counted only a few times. The CDR3 coding sequence is TGTGCCAGCACCGAAGAGCTAGGTGGTACGCAGTATTTT. This sequence encodes CASTEELGGTQYF. This rearrangement joins TRBV7-2 to TRBJ2-3; D not resolved. Germline assignment: CDR1 SGHTA and CDR2 FQGNSA. The CDR3 is 13 residues long. The V and J ends lost 7 bases and 8 bases respectively, with 16 bases between them.

In DNA form, the CDR3 reads TGCGCCAGCAGCTTGGGAGGGACTAGCGGGGCCTTCAATGAGCAGTTCTTC. Amino acid sequence: CASSLGGTSGAFNEQFF. V gene TRBV5-1 combines with J gene TRBJ2-1, with 13 bases identical to TRBD2. V was pared by 0 bases and J by 6 bases, with 6 bases of the junction left unmatched. CDR1 is SGHRS and CDR2 is YFSETQ in the germline V gene. The CDR3 contains 17 residues.

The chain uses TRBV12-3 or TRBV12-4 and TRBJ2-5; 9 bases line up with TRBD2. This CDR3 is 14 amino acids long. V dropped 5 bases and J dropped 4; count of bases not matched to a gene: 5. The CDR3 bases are TGTGCCAGCAGTACTAGCGGGCGTCGAGAGACCCAGTACTTC. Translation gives CASSTSGRRETQYF.

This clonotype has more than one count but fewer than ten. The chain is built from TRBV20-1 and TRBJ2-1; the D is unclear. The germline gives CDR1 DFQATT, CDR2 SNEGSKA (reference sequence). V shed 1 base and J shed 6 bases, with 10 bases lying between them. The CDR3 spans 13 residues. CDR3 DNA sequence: TGCAGTGCTAGAGGAGAGCTCATCAATGAGCAGTTCTTC. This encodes CSARGELINEQFF.

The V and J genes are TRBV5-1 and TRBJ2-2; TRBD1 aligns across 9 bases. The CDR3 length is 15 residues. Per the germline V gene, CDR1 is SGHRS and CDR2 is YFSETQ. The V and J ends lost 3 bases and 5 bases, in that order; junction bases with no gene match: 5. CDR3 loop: CASSSGQGETGELFF. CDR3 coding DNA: TGCGCCAGCAGCTCGGGACAGGGTGAAACCGGGGAGCTGTTTTTT.

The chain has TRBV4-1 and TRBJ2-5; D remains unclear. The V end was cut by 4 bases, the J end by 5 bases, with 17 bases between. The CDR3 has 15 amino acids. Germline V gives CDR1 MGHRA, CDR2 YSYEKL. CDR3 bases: TGCGCCAGCAGCCGGCAGAAGGATGGGTGGGAGACCCAGTACTTC. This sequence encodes CASSRQKDGWETQYF.

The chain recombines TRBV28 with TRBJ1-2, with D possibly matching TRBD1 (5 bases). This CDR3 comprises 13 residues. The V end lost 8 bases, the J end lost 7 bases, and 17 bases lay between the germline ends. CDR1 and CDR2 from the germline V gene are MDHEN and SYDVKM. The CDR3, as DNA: TGTGCCAGCGAGAAAGACAGTCGGGGTGGCTACACCTTC. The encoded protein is CASEKDSRGGYTF.